The clone carrying this TCR beta chain has just a few counts. 5'RACE with constant-segment primers yielded barcoded, UMI-tagged TCR alpha and TCR beta cDNA libraries. TCRdb called the 5' RACE reads again in MiXCR, with one record for every CDR3 protein. This table holds fewer than 700,000 distinct CDR3 sequences, less than 25% found once. This record comes from a study of T-cell memory formation after mild COVID-19. At the level of the study: For the most part, TCR clusters were specific to one donor.

This CDR3 spans 14 amino acids. The V gene lost 3 bases and the J gene lost 4 bases, with 9 bases spanning the gap. Per germline, CDR1 SGHVS and CDR2 FNYEAQ. What was sequenced was PBMCs or a T cell subset sorted from them (not recorded which). The rearrangement links TRBV7-6 to TRBJ1-4; the D is unclear. This receptor was obtained from an adult woman who had mild COVID-19 (a few samples of this study predate the infection). Cell type and time point are not known. CDR3 residues: CASSLLQVNEKLFF. As DNA, the CDR3 is TGTGCCAGCAGCTTGCTCCAGGTTAATGAAAAACTGTTTTTT.